This TCR beta chain was recorded in a study of T cell responses to AZD1222 COVID-19 vaccine. Study-level results: Vaccine-related CD4 TCRs covered spike, predominating at 160-218 and 743-854.

Germline CDR1 reads SGDLS; CDR2 reads YYNGEE. CDR3 length equals 15 residues. The J segment lost 3 bases and the V segment lost 0 bases, leaving 3 bases of the junction unmatched. As regards this clone: Its antigen is still unknown.

Libraries were prepared by immunoSEQ multiplex PCR; TCRdb keeps only in-frame clonotypes and omits some of them. The sample lists about 80,000 clones, roughly 85% occurring once. The input for sequencing was peripheral blood, taken 28 days after the second AZD1222 dose. The chain links TRBV9 to TRBJ1-5; 7 bases agree with TRBD1. The clonotype comes from an adult who received the AZD1222 COVID-19 vaccine. The CDR3 spells CASSVATGDNQPQHF. CDR3 nucleotides: TGTGCCAGCAGCGTAGCTACAGGGGACAATCAGCCCCAGCATTTT.